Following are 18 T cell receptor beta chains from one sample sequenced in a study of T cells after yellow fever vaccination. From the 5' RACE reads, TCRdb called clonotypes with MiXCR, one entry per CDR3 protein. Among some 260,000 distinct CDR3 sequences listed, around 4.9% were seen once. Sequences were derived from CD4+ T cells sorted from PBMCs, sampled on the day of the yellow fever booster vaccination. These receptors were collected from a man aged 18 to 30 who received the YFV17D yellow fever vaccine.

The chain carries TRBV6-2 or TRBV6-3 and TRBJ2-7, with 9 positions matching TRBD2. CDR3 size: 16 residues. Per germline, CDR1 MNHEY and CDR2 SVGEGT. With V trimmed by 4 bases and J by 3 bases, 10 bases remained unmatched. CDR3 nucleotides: TGTGCCAGCAGTTCCCCCCCCAGCGGGGGGCACTACGAGCAGTACGTC. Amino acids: CASSSPPSGGHYEQYV.

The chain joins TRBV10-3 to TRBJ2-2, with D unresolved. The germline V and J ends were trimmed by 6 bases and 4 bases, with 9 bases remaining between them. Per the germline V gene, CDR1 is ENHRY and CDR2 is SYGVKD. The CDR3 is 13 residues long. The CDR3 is CAIRALSTGELFF. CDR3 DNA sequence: TGTGCCATCAGAGCACTGTCCACCGGGGAGCTGTTTTTT.

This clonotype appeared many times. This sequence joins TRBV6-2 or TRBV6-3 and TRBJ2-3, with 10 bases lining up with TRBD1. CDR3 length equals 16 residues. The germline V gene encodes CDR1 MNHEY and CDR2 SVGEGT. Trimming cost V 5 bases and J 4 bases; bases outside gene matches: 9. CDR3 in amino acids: CASSPPGTGVADTQYF. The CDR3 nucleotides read TGTGCCAGCAGTCCGCCCGGGACAGGGGTTGCAGATACGCAGTATTTT.

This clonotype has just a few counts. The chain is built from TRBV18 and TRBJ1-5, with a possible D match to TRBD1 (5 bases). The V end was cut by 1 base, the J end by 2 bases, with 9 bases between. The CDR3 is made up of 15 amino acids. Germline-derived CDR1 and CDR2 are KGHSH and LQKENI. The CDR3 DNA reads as TGTGCCAGCTCACCACAGGGGAATGGCAATCAGCCCCAGCATTTT. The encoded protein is CASSPQGNGNQPQHF.

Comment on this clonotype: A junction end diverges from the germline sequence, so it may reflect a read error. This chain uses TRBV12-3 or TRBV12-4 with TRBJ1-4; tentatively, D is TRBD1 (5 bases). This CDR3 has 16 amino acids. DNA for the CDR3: TGTGCTAGCAGTTTTGGCCAGGGCCAGGTGGGGGAAAAACTGTTTTTT. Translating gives CASSFGQGQVGEKLFF.

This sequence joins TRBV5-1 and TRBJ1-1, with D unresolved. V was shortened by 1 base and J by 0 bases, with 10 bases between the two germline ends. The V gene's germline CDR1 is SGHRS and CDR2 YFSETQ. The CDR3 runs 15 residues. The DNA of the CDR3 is TGCGCCAGCAGCTTGCAGTGGGGAATGAACACTGAAGCTTTCTTT. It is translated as CASSLQWGMNTEAFF.

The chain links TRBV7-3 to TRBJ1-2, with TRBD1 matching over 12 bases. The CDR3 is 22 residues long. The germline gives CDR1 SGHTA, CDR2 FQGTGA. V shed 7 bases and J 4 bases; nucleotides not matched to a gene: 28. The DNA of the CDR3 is TGTGCCAGCAATCCTCCCGCTTATATTAGTCCGGGACAGGGGGCGCTCGGCTATGGCTACACCTTC. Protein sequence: CASNPPAYISPGQGALGYGYTF.

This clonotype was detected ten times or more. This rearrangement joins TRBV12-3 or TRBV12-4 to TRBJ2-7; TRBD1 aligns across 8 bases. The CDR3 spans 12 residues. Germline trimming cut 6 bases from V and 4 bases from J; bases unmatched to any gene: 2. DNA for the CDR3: TGTGCCAGCAGCTACAGGGGGTACGAGCAGTACGTC. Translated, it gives CASSYRGYEQYV.

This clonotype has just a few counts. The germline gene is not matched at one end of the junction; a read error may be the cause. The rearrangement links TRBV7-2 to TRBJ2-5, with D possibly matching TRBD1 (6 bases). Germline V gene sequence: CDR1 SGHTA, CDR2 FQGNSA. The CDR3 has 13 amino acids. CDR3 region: CASNLSGEETQYF. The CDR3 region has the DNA TGTGCCAGCAACTTATCAGGGGAGGAGACCCAGTACTTC.

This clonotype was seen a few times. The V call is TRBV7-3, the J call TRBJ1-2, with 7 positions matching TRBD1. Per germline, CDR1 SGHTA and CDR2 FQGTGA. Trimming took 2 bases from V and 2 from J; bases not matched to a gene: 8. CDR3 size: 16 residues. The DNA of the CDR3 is TGTGCCAGCAGCTTATCACCCCTGGACAGGAACTATGGCTACACCTTC. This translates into CASSLSPLDRNYGYTF.

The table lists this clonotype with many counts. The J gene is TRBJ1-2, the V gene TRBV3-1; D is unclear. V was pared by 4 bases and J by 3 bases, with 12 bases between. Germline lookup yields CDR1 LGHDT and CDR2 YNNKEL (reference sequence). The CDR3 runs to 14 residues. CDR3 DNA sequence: TGTGCCAGCAGCCGCCGAGAGGTAGACTATGGCTACACCTTC. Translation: CASSRREVDYGYTF.

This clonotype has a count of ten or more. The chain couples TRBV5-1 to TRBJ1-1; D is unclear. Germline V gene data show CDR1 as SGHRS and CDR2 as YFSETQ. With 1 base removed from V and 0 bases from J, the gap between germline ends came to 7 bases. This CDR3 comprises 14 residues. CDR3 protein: CASSLYSLNTEAFF. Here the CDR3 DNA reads TGCGCCAGCAGCTTGTACAGCTTGAACACTGAAGCTTTCTTT.

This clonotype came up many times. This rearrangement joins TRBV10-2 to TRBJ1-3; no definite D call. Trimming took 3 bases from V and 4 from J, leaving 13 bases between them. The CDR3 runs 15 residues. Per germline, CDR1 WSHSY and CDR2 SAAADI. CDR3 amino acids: CASSDGQRVGNTIYF. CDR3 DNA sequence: TGCGCCAGCAGTGATGGCCAGAGGGTCGGAAACACCATATATTTT.

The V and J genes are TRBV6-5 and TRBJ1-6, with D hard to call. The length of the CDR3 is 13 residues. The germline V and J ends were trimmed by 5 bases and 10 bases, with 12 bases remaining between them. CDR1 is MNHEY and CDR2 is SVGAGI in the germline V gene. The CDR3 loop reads CASSLTQSSPLHF. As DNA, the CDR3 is TGTGCCAGCAGTCTGACTCAGTCGTCACCCCTCCACTTT.

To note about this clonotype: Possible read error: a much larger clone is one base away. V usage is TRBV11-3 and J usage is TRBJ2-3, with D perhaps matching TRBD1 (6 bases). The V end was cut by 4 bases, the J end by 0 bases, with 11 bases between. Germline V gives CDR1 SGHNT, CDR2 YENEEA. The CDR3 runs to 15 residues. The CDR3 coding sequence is TGTGCCAGCAGCTCCGGACAGAATAGCACAGATACGCAGTATTTT. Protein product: CASSSGQNSTDTQYF.

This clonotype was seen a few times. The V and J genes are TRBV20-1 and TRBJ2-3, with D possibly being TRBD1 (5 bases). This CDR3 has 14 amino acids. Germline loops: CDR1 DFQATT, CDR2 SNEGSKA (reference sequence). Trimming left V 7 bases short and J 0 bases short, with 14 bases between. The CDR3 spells CSGTVGRSTDTQYF. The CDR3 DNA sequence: TGCAGTGGCACCGTGGGGCGGAGCACAGATACGCAGTATTTT.

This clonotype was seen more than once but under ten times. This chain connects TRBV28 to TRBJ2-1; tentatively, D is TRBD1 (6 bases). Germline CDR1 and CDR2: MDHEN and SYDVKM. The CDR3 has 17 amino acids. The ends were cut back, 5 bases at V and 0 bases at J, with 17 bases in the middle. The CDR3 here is CASSGAEGESSYNEQFF. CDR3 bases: TGTGCCAGCAGTGGGGCCGAGGGGGAGAGCTCCTACAATGAGCAGTTCTTC. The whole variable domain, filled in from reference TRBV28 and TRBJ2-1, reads DVKVTQSSRYLVKRTGEKVFLECVQDMDHENMFWYRQDPGLGLRLIYFSYDVKMKEKGDIPEGYSVSREKKERFSLILESASTNQTSMYLCASSGAEGESSYNEQFFGPGTRLTVL.

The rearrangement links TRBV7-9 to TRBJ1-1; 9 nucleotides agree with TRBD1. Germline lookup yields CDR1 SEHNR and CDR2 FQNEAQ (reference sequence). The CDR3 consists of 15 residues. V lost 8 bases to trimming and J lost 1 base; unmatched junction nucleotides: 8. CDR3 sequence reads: CASERDRVRNTEAFF. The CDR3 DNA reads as TGTGCCAGCGAACGGGACAGGGTCAGGAACACTGAAGCTTTCTTT.